This record looks at one T cell receptor (beta chain) sequence and its context. The antigen is not known. Coverage ceases 3 residues before the CDR3 finishes, and the germline J gene fills in the end. These data come from a study of T cells in women clearing cervical HPV infection. Study findings and constraints: T-cell numbers per sample were unknown and may explain richness differences.

The CDR3 contains 13 residues. Per germline, CDR1 LNHDA and CDR2 SQIVND (reference sequence). TCR beta CDR3 amplified by multiplex PCR from about 1200 ng genomic DNA. The protocol was immunoSEQ multiplex PCR, while the TCRdb copy is restricted to in-frame clones and leaves out a portion. The sample holds about 20,000 clones. Dot-blot hybridization genotyped cervical HPV amplified with MY09/MY11 PCR. This TCR derives from a woman aged 18 to 75 with a cervical HPV16 infection that either progressed to CIN3+ or cleared (not recorded which). The chain links TRBV19 to TRBJ1-2; TRBD1 is a possible D gene (6 bases). Sequenced input: blood buffy coat. The sequenced CDR3 bases are TGTGCCAGTAGCCCGAGGACAGTCAATGAC. Encoded protein: CASSPRTVND. In full, the CDR3 reads CASSPRTVNDYTF.